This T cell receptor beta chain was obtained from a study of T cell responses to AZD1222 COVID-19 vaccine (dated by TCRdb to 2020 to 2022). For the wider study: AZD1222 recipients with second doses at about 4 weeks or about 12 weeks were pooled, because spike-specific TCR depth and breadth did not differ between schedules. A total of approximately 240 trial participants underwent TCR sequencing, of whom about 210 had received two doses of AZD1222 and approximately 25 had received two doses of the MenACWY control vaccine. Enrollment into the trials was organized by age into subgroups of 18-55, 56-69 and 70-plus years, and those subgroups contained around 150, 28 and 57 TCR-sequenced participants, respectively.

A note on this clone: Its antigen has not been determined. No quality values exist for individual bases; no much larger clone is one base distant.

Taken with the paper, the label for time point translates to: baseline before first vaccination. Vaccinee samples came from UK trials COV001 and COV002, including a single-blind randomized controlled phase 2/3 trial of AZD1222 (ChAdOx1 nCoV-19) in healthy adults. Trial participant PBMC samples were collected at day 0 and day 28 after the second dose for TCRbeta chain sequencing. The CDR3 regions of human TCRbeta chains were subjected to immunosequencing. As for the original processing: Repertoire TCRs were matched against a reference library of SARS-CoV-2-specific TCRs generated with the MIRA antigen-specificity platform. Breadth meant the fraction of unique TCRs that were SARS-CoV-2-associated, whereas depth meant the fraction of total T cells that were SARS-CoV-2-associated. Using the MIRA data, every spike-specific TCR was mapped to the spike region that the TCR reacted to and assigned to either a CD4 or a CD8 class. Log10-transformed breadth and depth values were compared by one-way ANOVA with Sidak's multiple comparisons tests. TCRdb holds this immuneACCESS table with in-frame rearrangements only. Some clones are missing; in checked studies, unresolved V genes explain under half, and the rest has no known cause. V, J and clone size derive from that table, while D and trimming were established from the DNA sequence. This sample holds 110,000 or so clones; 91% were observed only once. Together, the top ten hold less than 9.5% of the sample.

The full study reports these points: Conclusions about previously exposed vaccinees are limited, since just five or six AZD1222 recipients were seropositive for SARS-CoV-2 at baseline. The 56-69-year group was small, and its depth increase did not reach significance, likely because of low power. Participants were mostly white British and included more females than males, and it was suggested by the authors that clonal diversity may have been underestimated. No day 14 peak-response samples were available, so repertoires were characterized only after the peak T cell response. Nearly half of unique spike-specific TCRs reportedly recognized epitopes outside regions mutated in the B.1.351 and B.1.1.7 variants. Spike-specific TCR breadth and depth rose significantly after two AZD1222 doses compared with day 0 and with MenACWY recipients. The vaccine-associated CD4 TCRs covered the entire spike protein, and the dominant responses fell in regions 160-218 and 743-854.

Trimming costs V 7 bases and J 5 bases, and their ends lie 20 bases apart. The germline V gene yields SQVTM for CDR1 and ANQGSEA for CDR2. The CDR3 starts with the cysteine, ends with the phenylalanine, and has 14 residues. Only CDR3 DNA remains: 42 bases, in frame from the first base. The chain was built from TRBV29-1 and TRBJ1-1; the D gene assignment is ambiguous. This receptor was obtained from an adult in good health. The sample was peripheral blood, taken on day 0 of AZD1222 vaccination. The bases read TGCAGCGCCTTAATCCCGGGCTCGGCGACTGAAGCTTTCTTT. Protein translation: CSALIPGSATEAFF.